The text below deals with one T cell receptor (beta chain). What it recognizes is unknown. Germline CDR1 and CDR2: LNHNV and YYDKDF (reference sequence). Trimming removed 3 bases from V and 5 bases from J; junction bases left unmatched: 10. The CDR3 spans 16 residues. The data belong to a study of shared clonotypes between healthy human individuals. Some clones are missing from TCRdb's copy, which holds only in-frame ones; the method was immunoSEQ multiplex PCR. The sample lists 1.6 million or so clones; 96% were seen once. General study results and limits: Across several donors, naive CD4 shared 5% to 5.5%, naive CD8 around 3.5%, memory CD4 2.3%, memory CD8 roughly 0.37%.

The chain links TRBV15 to TRBJ2-7; 10 bases agree with TRBD1. Sequencing was carried out using naive CD4+ T cells sorted from blood. Subset defined: CD45RA+ positively selected. This TCR was sampled from a man in his thirties or forties in good health. The CDR3 DNA reads TGTGCCACCAGCAGGCTACGGGGACAGGGGTTCAACGAGCAGTACTTC. Translating gives CATSRLRGQGFNEQYF. Full variable domain (outside the CDR3, taken from reference TRBV15 and TRBJ2-7): DAMVIQNPRYQVTQFGKPVTLSCSQTLNHNVMYWYQQKSSQAPKLLFHYYDKDFNNEADTPDNFQSRRPNTSFCFLDIRSPGLGDTAMYLCATSRLRGQGFNEQYFGPGTRLTVT.